The sequence of this T cell receptor (beta chain) was determined in a study of beta chain features in type 1 diabetes. The germline V gene encodes CDR1 SGHNT and CDR2 YENEEA. The junction had 6 bases not matched to a gene; V was cut back by 5 bases and J by 9 bases. This CDR3 contains 13 residues. The investigators reverse transcribed all of the isolated RNA, so they sequenced expressed TCRB transcripts. The assay was immunoSEQ multiplex PCR, and TCRdb's table has in-frame clones only and misses some. The sample has around 180,000 clones; around an eighth are singletons. Material: central memory CD4+ T cells from blood. The J gene is TRBJ2-1, the V gene TRBV11-3; 8 bases are shared with TRBD2. The clonotype originates from a woman aged 18-29 years in good health. This CDR3 is CASSPVRGGEQFF. CDR3 nucleotides: TGTGCCAGCAGCCCTGTTCGGGGGGGTGAGCAGTTCTTC.